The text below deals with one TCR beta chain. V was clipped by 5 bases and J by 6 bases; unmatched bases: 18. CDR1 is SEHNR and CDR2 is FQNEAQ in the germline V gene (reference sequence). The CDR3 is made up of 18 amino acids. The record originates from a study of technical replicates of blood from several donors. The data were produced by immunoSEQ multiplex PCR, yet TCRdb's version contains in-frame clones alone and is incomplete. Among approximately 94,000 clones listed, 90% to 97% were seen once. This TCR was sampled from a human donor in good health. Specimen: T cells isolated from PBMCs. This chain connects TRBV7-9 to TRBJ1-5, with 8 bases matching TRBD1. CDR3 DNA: TGTGCCAGCAGCCTTTGGGAAAGAGGACAGGGATCTATTCAGCCCCAGCATTTT. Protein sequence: CASSLWERGQGSIQPQHF.